These 17 T cell receptor beta chains came from one sample sequenced in a study of PD-1 blockade in mismatch repair-deficient tumors. The table came from immunoSEQ multiplex PCR; TCRdb's copy has only in-frame clones and leaves some out. The data show 40,000 to 60,000 clones, roughly three quarters seen once. The starting material was peripheral blood, obtained 4 weeks after starting pembrolizumab. Receptor source: an adult with mismatch repair-deficient cancer.

This clone showed up just a few times. V gene TRBV19 combines with J gene TRBJ1-5; no reliable D call. The CDR3 sequence is 12 residues long. In germline, CDR1 is LNHDA, CDR2 SQIVND (reference sequence). Between the trimmed V and J ends, which lost 4 bases and 7 bases, there was a span of 8 bases. CDR3 sequence: CASSTDEQPQHF. In nucleotides, the CDR3 is TGTGCCAGTAGTACTGATGAGCAGCCCCAGCATTTT. Together with reference TRBV19 and TRBJ1-5, the CDR3 gives the full variable domain: DGGITQSPKYLFRKEGQNVTLSCEQNLNHDAMYWYRQDPGQGLRLIYYSQIVNDFQKGDIAEGYSVSREKKESFPLTVTSAQKNPTAFYLCASSTDEQPQHFGDGTRLSIL.

J is TRBJ2-3 and V is TRBV6-5; TRBD2 aligns across 9 bases. In germline, CDR1 is MNHEY, CDR2 SVGAGI. This CDR3 is 14 amino acids long. With V trimmed by 6 bases and J by 1 base, 2 bases remained unmatched. DNA for the CDR3: TGTGCCAGCAGGGCGGGGGGGGGCACAGATACGCAGTATTTT. This translates into CASRAGGGTDTQYF.

The V gene is TRBV9, the J gene TRBJ2-1; 10 bases match TRBD2. Germline V CDR1 and CDR2: SGDLS, YYNGEE. J was trimmed by 6 bases and V by 4 bases; bases with no gene match: 7. The CDR3 loop spans 15 amino acids. As DNA, the CDR3 is TGTGCCAGCAGCTCGACCGGGACTAGCGTCAATGAGCAGTTCTTC. This sequence encodes CASSSTGTSVNEQFF.

There are a few counts of this clone. This chain joins TRBV14 and TRBJ2-2; D call uncertain. Per germline, CDR1 SGHDN and CDR2 FVKESK. V was cut by 4 bases and J by 5 bases, with 20 bases left in between. CDR3 length: 17 residues. The CDR3 DNA follows: TGTGCCAGCAGCCGGTCGTTTGGGGTTACACCTACCGGGGAGCTGTTTTTT. Its translation is CASSRSFGVTPTGELFF.

This chain connects TRBV27 to TRBJ2-1; no clear D. The V end lost 8 bases, the J end lost 0 bases, and 11 bases lay between the germline ends. The CDR3 is 14 amino acids. Germline-derived CDR1 and CDR2 are MNHEY and SMNVEV (reference sequence). This CDR3 is CASRLGSSYNEQFF. For the CDR3, the DNA is TGTGCCAGCCGATTAGGTAGCTCCTACAATGAGCAGTTCTTC.

J is TRBJ2-1 and V is TRBV7-2; 11 bases fit TRBD2. Germline CDR1 is SGHTA and CDR2 is FQGNSA. This CDR3 has 18 residues. The V gene end was trimmed by 5 bases and the J gene end by 2 bases; junction bases not matched to a gene: 11. CDR3 DNA: TGTGCCAGCAGCATATCGGGGGGACTAGCGGACACCTACAATGAGCAGTTCTTC. Its protein is CASSISGGLADTYNEQFF.

V usage is TRBV30 and J usage is TRBJ2-1; D remains ambiguous. The CDR3 contains 13 residues. CDR1 is GTSNPN and CDR2 is SVGIG in the germline V gene (reference sequence). V gave up 3 bases and J gave up 4 bases, with 10 bases separating them. CDR3 DNA: TGTGCCTGGAGAACGGACCTATACAATGAGCAGTTCTTC. This translates into CAWRTDLYNEQFF.

The V call is TRBV6-1, the J call TRBJ2-7, with D hard to call. Germline V gives CDR1 MNHNS, CDR2 SASEGT. This CDR3 has 13 amino acids. Trimming took 6 bases from V and 3 from J, leaving 12 bases between them. The chain's CDR3 is CASRDGSFYEQYF. For the CDR3, the DNA is TGTGCCAGCAGGGACGGATCCTTCTACGAGCAGTACTTC.

The chain combines TRBV5-4 with TRBJ2-1; 13 bases are shared with TRBD2. J gave up 6 bases and V 2 bases, and 2 bases lay outside the gene matches. CDR1 and CDR2 (germline): SGHNT, YYREEE (reference sequence). The CDR3 is 15 amino acids. The CDR3 loop is CASSFGTSGTNEQFF. The CDR3, as DNA: TGTGCCAGCAGCTTTGGGACTAGCGGGACCAATGAGCAGTTCTTC.

Sample share makes this clone medium-sized. CDR3 nucleotides: TGTGCCAGCTCACCCCCCTGGGCTTTCTCTCGAATGAACACTGAAGCTTTCTTT. Protein sequence: CASSPPWAFSRMNTEAFF. This chain joins TRBV18 and TRBJ1-1; D unclear. The germline V gene has CDR1 KGHSH and CDR2 LQKENI. V shed 3 bases and J shed 0 bases, with 20 bases lying between them. The CDR3 consists of 18 residues.

This sequence joins TRBV10-3 and TRBJ2-2, with 8 bases matching TRBD2. J was trimmed by 6 bases and V by 7 bases; bases with no gene match: 10. The CDR3 extends over 15 amino acids. Germline values: CDR1 ENHRY, CDR2 SYGVKD. CDR3 sequence: CAIMVGTSSAGELFF. The CDR3 bases are TGTGCCATCATGGTCGGGACTAGTAGTGCCGGGGAGCTGTTTTTT.

The chain is built from TRBV5-6 and TRBJ2-1, with 10 bases that match TRBD2. This CDR3 has 16 residues. V was clipped by 0 bases and J by 8 bases; unmatched bases: 8. Germline loops: CDR1 SGHDT, CDR2 YYEEEE. The CDR3 spells CASSLVFLAGEYEQFF. The CDR3 nucleotides are TGTGCCAGCAGCTTGGTGTTTCTAGCGGGAGAGTATGAGCAGTTCTTC.

The chain carries TRBV18 and TRBJ1-5; the D gene is possibly TRBD1 (5 bases). The V end was cut by 6 bases, the J end by 5 bases, with 14 bases between. CDR3 length equals 14 residues. The V gene's germline CDR1 is KGHSH and CDR2 LQKENI. For the CDR3, the DNA is TGTGCCAGCTCCCCCGGGGCAGGGCATCAGCCCCAGCATTTT. It yields the protein CASSPGAGHQPQHF.

This clone was found a few times. The V and J genes are TRBV6-4 and TRBJ1-2, with 12 bases identical to TRBD1. Trimming at V came to 6 bases and at J to 8 bases, leaving 4 bases not matched to a gene. The CDR3 covers 13 residues. Germline V gene data show CDR1 as MRHNA and CDR2 as SNTAGT. The CDR3 DNA follows: TGTGCCAGCAGGGGGACAGGGGGCAGCGGCTACACCTTC. This translates into CASRGTGGSGYTF.

This clone was observed a single time. The chain uses TRBV27 and TRBJ1-5; 7 bases align to TRBD1. The CDR3 spans 16 residues. Germline V lookup: CDR1 MNHEY, CDR2 SMNVEV (reference sequence). The V segment lost 1 base and the J segment 5 bases; nucleotides outside the gene matches: 8. The CDR3 loop is CASSLLSTGPDQPQHF. The DNA of the CDR3 is TGTGCCAGCAGTTTATTATCGACAGGGCCAGATCAGCCCCAGCATTTT.

This chain joins TRBV4-2 and TRBJ2-7, with a weak D call TRBD2 (6 bases). The CDR3 contains 16 residues. The V and J ends lost 4 bases and 4 bases respectively, with 20 bases between them. The germline gives CDR1 LGHNA, CDR2 YNFKEQ. The CDR3 protein is CASSPQAGNVGYEQYF. CDR3 DNA sequence: TGTGCCAGCAGCCCCCAAGCGGGCAACGTGGGTTACGAGCAGTACTTC.

The chain carries TRBV5-1 and TRBJ2-7; 11 positions agree with TRBD2. The CDR3 is 14 amino acids. Per germline, CDR1 SGHRS and CDR2 YFSETQ. V gave up 2 bases and J gave up 5 bases; unmatched junction bases: 3. The CDR3 DNA reads as TGCGCCAGCAGCTTTAGCGGGAGGGCCAACGAGCAGTACTTC. Its translation: CASSFSGRANEQYF.